One sample yielded the 5 T cell receptor beta chains listed below, sequenced in a study of sequential checkpoint blockade in melanoma. TCRdb's copy holds only in-frame clones and misses some; the assay was immunoSEQ multiplex PCR. The data show roughly 17,000 clones, with just under 75% seen just once and over 20% held by the top ten. Treatment described: randomized to nivolumab then ipilimumab (arm A) or the reverse (arm B). The sequencing here drew on CD8+ T cells sorted from blood (inferred from file names), taken from a patient given nivolumab and ipilimumab in sequence. These receptors were collected from a human donor with melanoma.

V gene TRBV7-6 combines with J gene TRBJ2-1, with D perhaps matching TRBD2 (6 bases). CDR3 size: 17 residues. Germline V CDR1 and CDR2: SGHVS, FNYEAQ. Trimming took off 1 base at V and 0 bases at J, with 13 bases between the two ends. The CDR3 DNA sequence: TGTGCCAGCAGCTTAGGTGGAGGGGCCTACTCCTACAATGAGCAGTTCTTC. It is translated as CASSLGGGAYSYNEQFF.

The chain is built from TRBV4-1 and TRBJ2-5, with 8 positions matching TRBD1. The CDR3 is 14 residues long. CDR1 and CDR2 (germline): MGHRA, YSYEKL. The trim removed 1 base at V and 4 bases at J, leaving 2 bases unmatched. CDR3: CASSQGQGLETQYF. The CDR3 DNA reads TGCGCCAGCAGCCAAGGACAGGGGTTAGAGACCCAGTACTTC.

This clone was detected a few times. V usage is TRBV5-6 and J usage is TRBJ2-1; 11 nucleotides align to TRBD2. J gave up 10 bases and V 0 bases, and 9 bases lay outside the gene matches. Germline V gene data show CDR1 as SGHDT and CDR2 as YYEEEE. The CDR3 loop spans 16 amino acids. This CDR3 reads CASSLAWGLAAQEQFF. The CDR3 nucleotides are TGTGCCAGCAGCTTGGCCTGGGGACTAGCGGCCCAGGAGCAGTTCTTC.

This chain joins TRBV4-1 and TRBJ2-1; D possibly corresponds to TRBD1 (5 bases). V was clipped by 2 bases and J by 4 bases, with 15 bases between them. The CDR3 totals 16 residues. Per germline, CDR1 MGHRA and CDR2 YSYEKL. The DNA of the CDR3 is TGCGCCAGCAGCCAACAGGGCAGTGCCCCATACAATGAGCAGTTCTTC. Translated: CASSQQGSAPYNEQFF.

The chain joins TRBV7-8 to TRBJ1-5; perhaps TRBD1 as D (5 bases). Germline-derived CDR1 and CDR2 are SGHVS and FQNEAQ. CDR3 size: 15 residues. With 5 bases removed from V and 0 bases from J, the gap between germline ends came to 11 bases. The CDR3 nucleotides read TGTGCCAGCAGCGTCGCCGGGGGTAGCAATCAGCCCCAGCATTTT. This sequence encodes CASSVAGGSNQPQHF.